The T cell receptor beta chain under discussion was sequenced for a study of T cell changes during pregnancy in multiple sclerosis (dated by TCRdb to the late 2010s). Looking at the study overall: Changes in the T cell repertoire over the course of pregnancy were examined in this study in women with multiple sclerosis.

From the germline V gene, CDR1 is MGHDK and CDR2 is SYGVNS. There are 11 amino acids in the CDR3, from cysteine to phenylalanine inclusive. The kept DNA is CDR3 alone, 33 bases in frame from the first base. V is clipped by 4 bases and J by 3 bases, and the sequence between their germline boundaries is 4 bases long. The library was built by means of the immunoSEQ multiplex PCR assay. In TCRdb, the immuneACCESS table is reduced to in-frame sequences with V and J assigned. These tables do not hold every clone; where another copy was compared, an unresolved V gene accounts for under half, and the others remain unexplained. This sample lists 100,000 or so clones; approximately 93% were detected once. The top ten hold more than 1.5% of the sample. A note on this clone: The antigen it recognizes is unknown. Nothing much larger sits one base from this clone, and base qualities are not available.

The V and J genes are TRBV25-1 and TRBJ2-7, with the D gene not confidently named. This material consisted of peripheral blood, taken after pregnancy. The TCR was taken from a female donor in good health, enrolled as a control in a pregnancy study. The DNA sequence follows: TGTGCCAGCAGTGGTATCTACGAGCAGTACTTC. This codes for CASSGIYEQYF.